Shown below are 13 T cell receptor beta chains from a single sample sequenced in a study of a mutant IDH1 vaccine in newly diagnosed glioma. These receptors are not linked to any known antigen. Clones were read by immunoSEQ multiplex PCR, and TCRdb kept only the in-frame ones, dropping some. Of roughly 57,000 clones listed, 89% are singletons. The time point is: week 11, during vaccination. With topical imiquimod, each dose of the vaccine consisted of 300 ug of mutant IDH1 20-mer peptide. Source: PBMCs, taken from a glioma patient whose treatment included an IDH1 peptide vaccine. All receptors derive from a man aged 35-49 years with glioma.

This chain uses TRBV13 with TRBJ1-2; 7 bases align to TRBD1. The ends lost 3 bases at V and 6 bases at J; junction bases unmatched: 19. The CDR3 spans 18 residues. Germline V gene data show CDR1 as PRHDT and CDR2 as FYEKMQ (reference sequence). The CDR3 is CASSFSSDRSTRRNGYTF. Written as DNA, the CDR3 is TGTGCCAGCAGCTTCTCCTCGGACAGGAGTACTCGGAGGAATGGCTACACCTTC.

This clone was observed once. The chain links TRBV27 to TRBJ2-6, with TRBD1 matching over 9 bases. Germline V CDR1 and CDR2: MNHEY, SMNVEV (reference sequence). V gave up 5 bases and J gave up 2 bases; unmatched junction bases: 10. This CDR3 contains 18 residues. CDR3: CASSASGTGFAGANVLTF. CDR3 bases: TGTGCCAGCAGTGCCTCCGGGACAGGGTTCGCTGGGGCCAACGTCCTGACTTTC.

This clone was seen only a few times. The rearrangement links TRBV2 to TRBJ1-1; TRBD1 agrees at 10 bases. V lost 5 bases, J lost 10 bases, and 7 bases stayed unmatched. CDR3 length equals 13 residues. Germline V CDR1 and CDR2: SNHLY, FYNNEI. CDR3 protein: CASSPQGQGRAFF. The CDR3 coding sequence is TGTGCCAGCAGTCCCCAGGGACAGGGGAGAGCTTTCTTT.

The rearrangement links TRBV2 to TRBJ1-1; D remains unclear. V gave up 8 bases and J gave up 1 base, with 8 bases separating them. This CDR3 is built from 12 residues. The germline V gene encodes CDR1 SNHLY and CDR2 FYNNEI. CDR3 residues: CASQQRNTEAFF. In nucleotides, the CDR3 is TGTGCCAGCCAGCAGAGGAACACTGAAGCTTTCTTT.

The chain has TRBV9 and TRBJ1-2, with TRBD1 matching over 7 bases. Germline lookup yields CDR1 SGDLS and CDR2 YYNGEE. CDR3 length: 15 amino acids. V lost 0 bases to trimming and J lost 2 bases; unmatched junction nucleotides: 4. The CDR3 DNA sequence: TGTGCCAGCAGCGTAGGGTTACAGGGGAACTATGGCTACACCTTC. Its translation is CASSVGLQGNYGYTF.

The chain carries TRBV4-1 and TRBJ1-4; D might be TRBD1 (5 bases). V shed 3 bases and J shed 8 bases, with 16 bases lying between them. The germline V gene has CDR1 MGHRA and CDR2 YSYEKL. The CDR3 extends over 15 amino acids. CDR3: CASSHPGGGSEKLFF. As DNA, the CDR3 is TGCGCCAGCAGCCATCCTGGCGGGGGGTCAGAAAAACTGTTTTTT.

The chain links TRBV6-4 to TRBJ2-3; tentatively, D is TRBD1 (6 bases). The CDR3 length is 15 residues. CDR1 and CDR2 from the germline V gene are MRHNA and SNTAGT. Between the trimmed V and J ends, which lost 0 bases and 4 bases, there was a span of 11 bases. The CDR3 DNA reads TGTGCCAGCAGTGACTCGTACAGGGAAGCAGATACGCAGTATTTT. Translating it yields CASSDSYREADTQYF.

The genes are TRBV5-4 and TRBJ1-2; no firm D call. Germline lookup yields CDR1 SGHNT and CDR2 YYREEE (reference sequence). This CDR3 spans 14 amino acids. Trimming took off 2 bases at V and 3 bases at J, with 11 bases between the two ends. CDR3 DNA: TGTGCCAGCAGCTTAGTTCCCGACTACTATGGCTACACCTTC. Translating it yields CASSLVPDYYGYTF.

The CDR3 spells CASSTGHYGYTF. Written as DNA, the CDR3 is TGTGCCAGCAGTACAGGGCACTATGGCTACACCTTC. This sequence joins TRBV7-9 and TRBJ1-2; tentatively, D is TRBD1 (6 bases). Looked up from germline, CDR1 is SEHNR and CDR2 is FQNEAQ (reference sequence). V was shortened by 6 bases and J by 3 bases, with 8 bases between the two germline ends. The CDR3 contains 12 residues.

CDR3 in DNA: TGTGCCAGCAGCTTGGGGGGCGCGGCGGCCACCGGGGAGCTGTTTTTT. As protein: CASSLGGAAATGELFF. The J gene is TRBJ2-2, the V gene TRBV7-2, with D perhaps assigned TRBD1 or TRBD2 (6 bases each). The V and J ends lost 3 bases and 4 bases respectively, with 15 bases between them. The CDR3 sequence is 16 residues long. CDR1 is SGHTA, CDR2 FQGNSA, per germline. Full variable domain (outside the CDR3, taken from reference TRBV7-2 and TRBJ2-2): GAGVSQSPSNKVTEKGKDVELRCDPISGHTALYWYRQSLGQGLEFLIYFQGNSAPDKSGLPSDRFSAERTGGSVSTLTIQRTQQEDSAVYLCASSLGGAAATGELFFGEGSRLTVL.

This chain links TRBV5-6 with TRBJ2-3; perhaps D is TRBD1 or TRBD2 (6 bases each). Trimming shortened V by 1 base and J by 1 base, and 13 bases separated the two germline ends. Germline V gene sequence: CDR1 SGHDT, CDR2 YYEEEE. The CDR3 consists of 16 residues. CDR3 region: CASSLLGGRGTDTQYF. The CDR3 DNA reads as TGTGCCAGCAGCTTGTTGGGGGGCCGGGGCACAGATACGCAGTATTTT.

The genes are TRBV5-6 and TRBJ1-2; D uncertain. Germline V gene lookup returns CDR1 SGHDT and CDR2 YYEEEE. The CDR3 loop spans 12 amino acids. Trimming pared 4 bases from V and 6 bases from J, leaving 10 bases between. For the CDR3, the DNA is TGTGCCAGCAGCCGCTTCAGCCATGGCTACACCTTC. This codes for CASSRFSHGYTF.

The CDR3 here is CASSPTGAAMNTEAFF. As DNA, the CDR3 is TGCGCCAGCAGCCCCACAGGGGCCGCTATGAACACTGAAGCTTTCTTT. The chain joins TRBV5-1 to TRBJ1-1; TRBD1 matches 7 bases. The CDR3 extends over 16 amino acids. Germline V gives CDR1 SGHRS, CDR2 YFSETQ. V lost 4 bases, J lost 0 bases, and 9 bases stayed unmatched.